The present T cell receptor (beta chain) was sequenced within a study of neurological immune-mediated disorders. Study outcomes and limitations: HTLV-1-associated myelopathy had the most TCR clonal expansion, and multiple sclerosis had the least, less than healthy controls.

The authors produced cDNA by 5'RACE using 10-nucleotide random UMIs. Each sequencing run yielded over 180 million TCR-beta sequences from 15-18 subjects. TCRdb ran MiXCR on the 5' RACE reads and lists one entry per CDR3 protein. The table has under 50,000 distinct CDR3 sequences, roughly 14% seen once. The time point denotes: longitudinal time-point 2. PBMCs stored at -80 C, numbering 2 million, were the origin of the unsorted libraries. The table lists this clonotype with many counts. The antigen is unknown. This CDR3 contains 15 residues. Trimming took off 6 bases at V and 1 base at J, with 16 bases between the two ends. Germline CDR1 reads DFQATT; CDR2 reads SNEGSKA (reference sequence).

The specimen was PBMCs. V gene TRBV20-1 combines with J gene TRBJ2-1, with D tentatively TRBD1 (6 bases). The TCR originated in a male donor with HTLV-1-associated myelopathy (HAM/TSP). CDR3 sequence reads: CSAYNRARSYNEQFF. The CDR3 DNA follows: TGCAGTGCCTACAACAGGGCTAGGTCCTACAATGAGCAGTTCTTC.